Listed below are T cell receptor beta chains from one sample, sequenced in a study of shared clonotypes between healthy human individuals. Sequenced by immunoSEQ multiplex PCR; TCRdb stores in-frame clones only, minus some. The repertoire consists of 2 million to 3 million clones, with approximately 94% occurring once and the leading ten covering more than 0.35%. Source material: naive CD4+ T cells from PBMCs. The receptors stem from a man between 18 and 29 years old in good health. Some clones in this sample may be carry-over from other donors' samples. Both conserved end residues are trimmed from each CDR3.

V gene | CDR3 protein
TRBV19 | ASNSGTGLNQPQH
TRBV5-1 | ASSQPGQSSGANVLT
TRBV7-6 | ASSSPGAQETQY
TRBV18 | ASSRTGTGVEYGYT
TRBV5-6 | ASSGAGVQETQY
TRBV5-5 | ASSLATSGRANEQF
TRBV18 | ASSPLNVISYEQY
TRBV5-8 | ASSLLWGRNEQY
TRBV7-2 | ASINGGTDTQY
TRBV4-1 | ASSQERAGQGETQY
TRBV30 | AWSRRTAEQY
TRBV5-1 | ASRPVGGGPRAYEQY
TRBV6-1 | ASRPGQGGKYEQY
TRBV7-2 | ASSSVAGTYNEQF
TRBV18 | ASSPLDRTDTQY
TRBV7-2 | ASSLAGTGGPEAF
TRBV6-4 | ASRRRADSYNEQF